This T cell receptor beta chain was captured by sequencing in a study of T cells in Graves' hyperthyroidism and ophthalmopathy. Per the germline V gene, CDR1 is LNHNV and CDR2 is YYDKDF (reference sequence). The CDR3 is made up of 17 amino acids. V gave up 0 bases and J gave up 0 bases, with 13 bases separating them. Study-wide findings and caveats: Peripheral blood also featured most of the thyroid clonotypes expanded above 0.001.

This clonotype turned up a few times. Its antigen is as yet unknown. Those patients with uncontrolled infection, other autoimmune disease, pregnancy or lactation were excluded. The PBMCs were sourced from fresh peripheral blood (approximately 9.6 ml). The TCR beta CDR3 regions underwent amplification using RNA transcripts as the source. First-round RT-PCR targeting the TCR CDR3 was performed with the HTBI primer set. TCRdb reanalysed the multiplex PCR reads using MiXCR and keeps one entry per CDR3 protein. The sample includes over 450,000 distinct CDR3 sequences, roughly 15% of them seen just once. Sequencing input: blood. The chain employs TRBV15 and TRBJ2-3, with D unresolved. This clonotype was obtained from a young woman with Graves' ophthalmopathy. CDR3 loop: CATSRDSNPRSTDTQYF. The DNA for the CDR3 is TGTGCCACCAGCAGAGATAGTAACCCACGCAGCACAGATACGCAGTATTTT.